The 32 T cell receptor beta chains below all came from one sample that was sequenced in a study of T-cell memory formation after mild COVID-19. Using its own MiXCR run on the 5' RACE reads, TCRdb lists one record per CDR3 protein. The sample lists roughly 310,000 distinct CDR3 sequences, roughly 15% occurring once. Material for sequencing was PBMCs or a T cell subset sorted from them (not recorded which). Receptors originate from a man in his late teens or twenties who had mild COVID-19 (a few samples of this study predate the infection). Cell type and time point are not known.

The chain carries TRBV9 and TRBJ2-3; a weak D match, TRBD2 (7 bases). The germline V gene has CDR1 SGDLS and CDR2 YYNGEE. The CDR3 runs 16 residues. V lost 4 bases, J lost 0 bases, and 15 bases lay in between. CDR3 coding DNA: TGTGCCAGCAGCCGTCAAGGGGGGGTCAGCACAGATACGCAGTATTTT. Translating it yields CASSRQGGVSTDTQYF. The full variable domain, its missing parts supplied by reference TRBV9 and TRBJ2-3, is DSGVTQTPKHLITATGQRVTLRCSPRSGDLSVYWYQQSLDQGLQFLIQYYNGEERAKGNILERFSAQQFPDLHSELNLSSLELGDSALYFCASSRQGGVSTDTQYFGPGTRLTVL.

V is TRBV7-2 and J is TRBJ2-1; maybe TRBD2 (6 bases). With 4 bases removed from V and 5 bases from J, the gap between germline ends came to 9 bases. CDR1 is SGHTA and CDR2 is FQGNSA in the germline V gene. This CDR3 has 13 amino acids. The CDR3, as DNA: TGTGCCAGCAGCTCGACTAGAGACAATGAGCAGTTCTTC. Its protein is CASSSTRDNEQFF.

The V call is TRBV13, the J call TRBJ2-3; D possibly matches TRBD1 or TRBD2 (6 bases each). Germline assignment: CDR1 PRHDT and CDR2 FYEKMQ (reference sequence). The V end was cut by 5 bases, the J end by 2 bases, with 11 bases between. The CDR3 is made up of 14 amino acids. CDR3 sequence reads: CASSPGGHTDTQYF. The CDR3 DNA is TGTGCCAGCAGCCCCGGGGGACACACAGATACGCAGTATTTT.

This clonotype was recorded at least ten times. In nucleotides, the CDR3 is TGCGCCAGCAGCTTGTCCACAGACTACACCGGGGAGCTGTTTTTT. The encoded protein is CASSLSTDYTGELFF. The chain links TRBV5-1 to TRBJ2-2, with D hard to call. The CDR3 spans 15 residues. Trimming stripped 1 base from V and 3 bases from J, with 10 bases between. Germline V lookup: CDR1 SGHRS, CDR2 YFSETQ.

The sample holds many counts of this clonotype. This chain connects TRBV10-3 to TRBJ2-7; D tentatively reads TRBD1 or TRBD2 (6 bases each). CDR1 and CDR2 from the germline V gene are ENHRY and SYGVKD. This CDR3 has 16 amino acids. The V gene lost 2 bases and the J gene lost 5 bases, with 19 bases spanning the gap. The DNA for the CDR3 is TGTGCCATCAGTGAGCCCGCCCCGGGGGCCTTCCACGAGCAGTACGTC. Translated, it gives CAISEPAPGAFHEQYV.

This clonotype was detected only a few times. The rearrangement uses TRBV7-9 and TRBJ1-3, with D possibly being TRBD1 (5 bases). V lost 5 bases and J 0 bases, leaving 14 bases between the germline ends. This CDR3 spans 16 amino acids. Germline V gene lookup returns CDR1 SEHNR and CDR2 FQNEAQ (reference sequence). CDR3: CASSLLGEHSGNTIYF. In nucleotides, the CDR3 is TGTGCCAGCAGCCTTCTGGGGGAACACTCTGGAAACACCATATATTTT.

This clonotype was seen at least ten times. The V gene is TRBV5-1, the J gene TRBJ1-4, with D uncertain. The CDR3 extends over 15 amino acids. V dropped 0 bases and J dropped 0 bases, with 6 bases sitting between them. Germline assignment: CDR1 SGHRS and CDR2 YFSETQ. In DNA form, the CDR3 reads TGCGCCAGCAGCTTGGTCGGGACAACTAATGAAAAACTGTTTTTT. It codes for CASSLVGTTNEKLFF.

This clonotype appeared many times. The chain combines TRBV3-1 with TRBJ1-6; 8 positions match TRBD1. Germline V gene lookup returns CDR1 LGHDT and CDR2 YNNKEL (reference sequence). The CDR3 has 15 amino acids. Trimming took 1 base from V and 10 from J; bases not matched to a gene: 6. The CDR3, as DNA: TGTGCCAGCAGCCAAGGCAGGGGGCATGGATCACCCCTCCACTTT. Protein product: CASSQGRGHGSPLHF.

This chain joins TRBV4-3 and TRBJ2-3, with TRBD2 as a possible D gene (6 bases). This CDR3 contains 15 residues. The ends were cut back, 1 base at V and 2 bases at J, with 10 bases in the middle. CDR1 is LGHNA, CDR2 YSLEER, per germline. In DNA form, the CDR3 reads TGCGCCAGCAGCCAAGGTTCGGGGGACACAGATACGCAGTATTTT. Translating it yields CASSQGSGDTDTQYF.

This chain connects TRBV5-1 to TRBJ2-1; D is uncertain. Trimming removed 4 bases from V and 0 bases from J, with 11 bases in between. The germline CDR1 and CDR2 sequences are SGHRS and YFSETQ. The CDR3 is 15 residues long. CDR3 in amino acids: CASSVTVSSYNEQFF. The DNA of the CDR3 is TGCGCCAGCAGCGTTACAGTTAGCTCCTACAATGAGCAGTTCTTC.

For this clonotype: Germline and junction disagree at one end, which may indicate a read error. The V and J genes are TRBV4-1 and TRBJ2-2; TRBD1 agrees at 9 bases. There are 15 residues in the CDR3. Germline V lookup: CDR1 MGHRA, CDR2 YSYEKL. This chain's CDR3 is CASSQVTGGLGELSF. The DNA of the CDR3 is TGCGCCAGCAGCCAAGTAACAGGGGGCCTCGGGGAGCTGTCTTTT.

The genes are TRBV20-1 and TRBJ2-2; 14 nucleotides align to TRBD2. V shed 1 base and J 9 bases; nucleotides not matched to a gene: 7. CDR1 is DFQATT and CDR2 is SNEGSKA in the germline V gene (reference sequence). CDR3 length equals 16 residues. CDR3 nucleotides: TGCAGTGCTAGAGCGACTAGCGGGGGGGGCGATCGGGAGCTGTTTTTT. Translating gives CSARATSGGGDRELFF.

This chain connects TRBV4-2 to TRBJ2-3; 16 bases line up with TRBD2. CDR1 and CDR2 from the germline V gene are LGHNA and YNFKEQ. V shed 4 bases and J 1 base; nucleotides not matched to a gene: 8. The CDR3 is 19 residues long. The CDR3 nucleotides are TGTGCCAGCAGCCCGGAGTCCGGGACTAGCGGGGGGGGCACAGATACGCAGTATTTT. Translation gives CASSPESGTSGGGTDTQYF.

The chain employs TRBV11-2 and TRBJ2-2, with D unresolved. In germline, CDR1 is SGHAT, CDR2 FQNNGV. Trimming stripped 0 bases from V and 4 bases from J, with 6 bases between. CDR3 length equals 14 residues. CDR3 loop: CASSLEPLTGELFF. CDR3 bases: TGTGCCAGCAGCTTAGAACCCCTCACCGGGGAGCTGTTTTTT. The whole variable domain, filled in from reference TRBV11-2 and TRBJ2-2, reads EAGVAQSPRYKIIEKRQSVAFWCNPISGHATLYWYQQILGQGPKLLIQFQNNGVVDDSQLPKDRFSAERLKGVDSTLKIQPAKLEDSAVYLCASSLEPLTGELFFGEGSRLTVL.

This clonotype has more than one count but fewer than ten. The gene calls are TRBV5-6 and TRBJ1-2; unclear D gene. The V gene lost 1 base and the J gene lost 7 bases, with 8 bases spanning the gap. There are 12 residues in the CDR3. Germline V gene lookup returns CDR1 SGHDT and CDR2 YYEEEE. Here the CDR3 reads CASSLWESGYTF. The CDR3 region has the DNA TGTGCCAGCAGCTTGTGGGAAAGTGGCTACACCTTC.

This clonotype has more than one count but fewer than ten. The chain links TRBV29-1 to TRBJ2-3; D may be TRBD1 or TRBD2 (6 bases each). The CDR3 has 13 residues. The germline CDR1 and CDR2 sequences are SQVTM and ANQGSEA. V was pared by 7 bases and J by 5 bases, with 16 bases between. The CDR3 spells CSGEDGGRDTQYF. The CDR3 DNA is TGCAGCGGGGAGGACGGGGGCAGAGATACGCAGTATTTT.

V and J are TRBV12-3 or TRBV12-4 and TRBJ1-2; D may be TRBD1 (6 bases). The CDR3 sequence is 14 residues long. The V end lost 3 bases, the J end lost 4 bases, and 12 bases lay between the germline ends. The CDR3 is CASSLQGNSYGYTF. The CDR3 nucleotides read TGTGCCAGCAGTTTGCAGGGGAATTCCTATGGCTACACCTTC.

This clonotype was seen more than once but under ten times. This chain uses TRBV7-2 with TRBJ2-1; 11 bases fit TRBD2. The CDR3 is made up of 18 amino acids. The ends lost 0 bases at V and 0 bases at J; junction bases unmatched: 4. The germline gives CDR1 SGHTA, CDR2 FQGNSA. CDR3 residues: CASSLALSGGGSYNEQFF. The CDR3 bases are TGTGCCAGCAGCTTAGCGCTTAGCGGGGGGGGCTCCTACAATGAGCAGTTCTTC.

The chain joins TRBV6-1 to TRBJ2-6; D gene unclear. This CDR3 contains 15 residues. V shed 1 base and J shed 4 bases, with 8 bases lying between them. Looked up from germline, CDR1 is MNHNS and CDR2 is SASEGT. In DNA, the CDR3 is TGTGCCAGCAGTGAAGGGCTGGGGGGGGCCAACGTCCTGACTTTC. Translating gives CASSEGLGGANVLTF.

This clonotype was detected ten times or more. The rearrangement uses TRBV4-3 and TRBJ2-2; no firm D call. CDR3 length: 14 amino acids. With 2 bases removed from V and 1 base from J, the gap between germline ends came to 5 bases. The germline V gene encodes CDR1 LGHNA and CDR2 YSLEER. The CDR3 coding sequence is TGCGCCAGCAGCCAATACGGGAACACCGGGGAGCTGTTTTTT. Its translation: CASSQYGNTGELFF.

The gene calls are TRBV5-1 and TRBJ2-3; either TRBD1 or TRBD2 may supply D (5 bases each). Trimming removed 3 bases from V and 0 bases from J, with 8 bases in between. Germline values: CDR1 SGHRS, CDR2 YFSETQ. This CDR3 contains 14 residues. The DNA of the CDR3 is TGCGCCAGCAGCTGGGGGACCAGCACAGATACGCAGTATTTT. It codes for CASSWGTSTDTQYF.

This clonotype was counted only a few times. The V gene is TRBV7-2, the J gene TRBJ2-4, with 9 nucleotides matching TRBD1. The CDR3 consists of 14 residues. Germline CDR1 is SGHTA and CDR2 is FQGNSA. V lost 5 bases, J lost 4 bases, and 3 bases stayed unmatched. The CDR3 is CASSTGTGKNIQYF. CDR3 coding DNA: TGTGCCAGCAGCACCGGGACAGGGAAAAACATTCAGTACTTC.

The V and J genes are TRBV20-1 and TRBJ1-2, with D possibly TRBD1 on 5 matching bases. From germline, CDR1 is DFQATT and CDR2 SNEGSKA (reference sequence). This CDR3 comprises 13 residues. V was trimmed by 0 bases and J by 4 bases, leaving 9 bases between them. CDR3 loop: CSARDLGTYGYTF. The CDR3 bases are TGCAGTGCTAGAGATCTAGGGACCTATGGCTACACCTTC.

The chain has TRBV9 and TRBJ2-1, with D possibly TRBD1 on 6 matching bases. Trimming removed 4 bases at V and 5 bases at J, with 13 bases between. CDR1 and CDR2 from the germline V gene are SGDLS and YYNGEE. The CDR3 extends over 14 amino acids. The CDR3 DNA reads TGTGCCAGCAGCTCTCGGACAGCAAACAATGAGCAGTTCTTC. This sequence encodes CASSSRTANNEQFF.

This clonotype was counted at least ten times. This chain links TRBV6-6 with TRBJ2-7; D unresolved. V was cut by 5 bases and J by 6 bases, with 11 bases left in between. Germline V lookup: CDR1 MNHNY, CDR2 SVGAGI (reference sequence). The CDR3 runs to 12 residues. The CDR3 is CASSGQGREQYV. The DNA of the CDR3 is TGTGCCAGCAGTGGCCAAGGGCGCGAGCAGTACGTC.

This clonotype was observed many times. The gene calls are TRBV5-1 and TRBJ2-3, with a weak D call TRBD1 (5 bases). The germline CDR1 and CDR2 sequences are SGHRS and YFSETQ. The V end was cut by 4 bases, the J end by 2 bases, with 17 bases between. The CDR3 has 16 residues. CDR3 bases: TGCGCCAGCAGCCCCGGCGATGGGGCCCTCACAGATACGCAGTATTTT. This gives the protein CASSPGDGALTDTQYF.

This clonotype was seen a few times. This rearrangement joins TRBV5-1 to TRBJ2-7; 8 nucleotides agree with TRBD1. Unmatched junction bases numbered 9, after V lost 4 bases and J lost 0 bases. This CDR3 is built from 16 residues. Germline V gives CDR1 SGHRS, CDR2 YFSETQ. The CDR3 DNA reads as TGCGCCAGCAGCCCGGGAAGGACAGGGAACTCCTACGAGCAGTACGTC. Amino acids: CASSPGRTGNSYEQYV.

This clonotype was found a few times. This chain links TRBV7-9 with TRBJ1-4; 10 bases are shared with TRBD1. There are 15 residues in the CDR3. Germline V gene sequence: CDR1 SEHNR, CDR2 FQNEAQ (reference sequence). J was trimmed by 2 bases and V by 5 bases; bases with no gene match: 2. In DNA, the CDR3 is TGTGCCAGCAGCCGGGGACAGGGGACTAATGAAAAACTGTTTTTT. Its translation is CASSRGQGTNEKLFF.

The chain recombines TRBV12-3 or TRBV12-4 with TRBJ2-1; D possibly corresponds to TRBD2 (7 bases). This CDR3 is 12 amino acids long. V was trimmed by 7 bases and J by 9 bases, leaving 13 bases between them. The CDR3 DNA sequence: TGTGCCAGCACCGAGGGGGGGTCTGAGCAGTTCTTC. Residues: CASTEGGSEQFF.

The chain uses TRBV12-3 or TRBV12-4 and TRBJ2-1; maybe TRBD1 (5 bases). Trimming cost V 6 bases and J 9 bases, with 12 bases left between them. The CDR3 extends over 12 amino acids. CDR3 protein: CASRRWGTEQFF. CDR3 coding DNA: TGTGCCAGCAGAAGATGGGGCACTGAGCAGTTCTTC.

This clonotype was seen many times. V is TRBV6-2 or TRBV6-3 and J is TRBJ2-1; possibly TRBD1 for D (7 bases). The CDR3 spans 15 residues. V lost 6 bases and J lost 4, with 16 bases in between. The V gene's germline CDR1 is MNHEY and CDR2 SVGEGT. In DNA, the CDR3 is TGTGCCAGCAGCCGTGCGGGACAGACTTACAATGAGCAGTTCTTC. It codes for CASSRAGQTYNEQFF.

As concerns this clonotype: The germline gene is not matched at one end of the junction; a read error may be the cause. The J gene is TRBJ2-5, the V gene TRBV7-7; TRBD1 matches at 9 bases. The CDR3 runs 15 residues. Germline values: CDR1 SSHAT, CDR2 FNYEAQ (reference sequence). The DNA for the CDR3 is TGTGCTAGCAGCTTAGGGACAGGGTCCCAAGAGACCCAGTACTTC. This encodes CASSLGTGSQETQYF.